The 18 T cell receptor beta chains listed next were all sequenced from one sample in a study of OX40 agonist ivuxolimab in advanced cancers. The table came from immunoSEQ multiplex PCR; TCRdb's copy has only in-frame clones and leaves some out. The sample lists about 93,000 clones; 94% were seen once. Source: CD4+ or CD8+ T cells sorted from blood, taken in a trial of the OX40 agonist ivuxolimab. These receptors were taken from an adult with an advanced solid tumor such as melanoma, head and neck, liver or kidney cancer.

The DNA of the CDR3 is TGTGCCAGCAGGACCCGGGGGCAAGAGACCCAGTACTTC. Translated: CASRTRGQETQYF. The chain links TRBV2 to TRBJ2-5, with D tentatively TRBD2 (6 bases). In germline, CDR1 is SNHLY, CDR2 FYNNEI. V was shortened by 6 bases and J by 2 bases, with 10 bases between the two germline ends. The CDR3 extends over 13 amino acids.

This chain joins TRBV4-2 and TRBJ1-3; 10 bases fit TRBD1. V dropped 0 bases and J dropped 2; count of bases not matched to a gene: 1. CDR3 length: 16 residues. CDR1 is LGHNA and CDR2 is YNFKEQ in the germline V gene. In DNA form, the CDR3 reads TGTGCCAGCAGCCAAGACGGGACAGGGGCTGGAAACACCATATATTTT. Translated, it gives CASSQDGTGAGNTIYF.

The chain links TRBV6-6 to TRBJ1-1, with 10 bases matching TRBD1. Looked up from germline, CDR1 is MNHNY and CDR2 is SVGAGI (reference sequence). The V gene end was trimmed by 6 bases and the J gene end by 4 bases; junction bases not matched to a gene: 2. CDR3 length: 13 amino acids. The CDR3 loop is CASRWTGGTEAFF. CDR3 sequence (DNA): TGTGCCAGCAGGTGGACAGGGGGCACTGAAGCTTTCTTT.

The V and J genes are TRBV5-4 and TRBJ2-1, with no clear D. The length of the CDR3 is 12 residues. V lost 4 bases, J lost 9 bases, and 11 bases lay in between. The germline CDR1 and CDR2 sequences are SGHNT and YYREEE (reference sequence). CDR3 coding DNA: TGTGCCAGCAGCCCGGACCGCGGTGAGCAGTTCTTC. Protein sequence: CASSPDRGEQFF.

The gene calls are TRBV7-2 and TRBJ2-1; 9 nucleotides match TRBD2. The CDR3 consists of 16 residues. CDR1 is SGHTA, CDR2 FQGNSA, per germline. The J segment lost 5 bases and the V segment lost 1 base, leaving 6 bases of the junction unmatched. The CDR3 here is CASSLELAGRDNEQFF. The CDR3 nucleotides read TGTGCCAGCAGCTTAGAGCTAGCGGGGAGGGACAATGAGCAGTTCTTC.

This chain uses TRBV11-3 with TRBJ2-3; no clear D gene. Trimming took off 2 bases at V and 4 bases at J, with 4 bases between the two ends. Germline values: CDR1 SGHNT, CDR2 YENEEA. This CDR3 has 12 residues. CDR3 residues: CASSLQADTQYF. CDR3 DNA: TGTGCCAGCAGCTTACAGGCAGATACGCAGTATTTT.

This chain connects TRBV7-7 to TRBJ2-2, with D tentatively TRBD2 (6 bases). Germline V gene lookup returns CDR1 SSHAT and CDR2 FNYEAQ (reference sequence). This CDR3 contains 15 residues. The V and J ends lost 5 bases and 2 bases respectively, with 12 bases between them. CDR3 nucleotide sequence: TGTGCCAGCAGCCCGGGACTTTACAACACCGGGGAGCTGTTTTTT. As protein: CASSPGLYNTGELFF. Full variable domain (missing parts from reference TRBV7-7 and TRBJ2-2): GAGVSQSPRYKVTKRGQDVTLRCDPISSHATLYWYQQALGQGPEFLTYFNYEAQPDKSGLPSDRFSAERPEGSISTLTIQRTEQRDSAMYRCASSPGLYNTGELFFGEGSRLTVL.

This clone was seen more than once but under ten times. The chain carries TRBV28 and TRBJ2-1, with 12 positions matching TRBD2. From germline, CDR1 is MDHEN and CDR2 SYDVKM. Trimming at V came to 5 bases and at J to 5 bases, leaving 4 bases not matched to a gene. The CDR3 is made up of 15 amino acids. The CDR3 region has the DNA TGTGCCAGCAGTCTCTCTAGCGGGAGGGACAATGAGCAGTTCTTC. Protein sequence: CASSLSSGRDNEQFF.

The CDR3 region has the DNA TGCGCCAGCAGCCAAGGAACAGGGGGAGGCACTGAAGCTTTCTTT. Its protein product is CASSQGTGGGTEAFF. The chain links TRBV4-3 to TRBJ1-1; 8 nucleotides align to TRBD1. V lost 1 base and J lost 4; bases outside the gene matches: 5. Germline CDR1 reads LGHNA; CDR2 reads YSLEER. The CDR3 has 15 residues.

The chain employs TRBV27 and TRBJ2-7; unclear D gene. Per the germline V gene, CDR1 is MNHEY and CDR2 is SMNVEV (reference sequence). The CDR3 loop spans 13 amino acids. Trimming removed 4 bases from V and 2 bases from J, with 9 bases in between. The CDR3 DNA reads as TGTGCCAGCAGTTACGGGTCCCCCTACGAGCAGTACTTC. It yields the protein CASSYGSPYEQYF.

The chain joins TRBV27 to TRBJ2-1; TRBD2 is a possible D gene (5 bases). Looked up from germline, CDR1 is MNHEY and CDR2 is SMNVEV (reference sequence). The CDR3 loop spans 13 amino acids. V dropped 5 bases and J dropped 7 bases, with 12 bases sitting between them. Written as DNA, the CDR3 is TGTGCCAGCAGTGTGATAGCGAGGAATGAGCAGTTCTTC. As protein: CASSVIARNEQFF.

The chain combines TRBV11-2 with TRBJ2-1; D might be TRBD1 (7 bases). The V end lost 4 bases, the J end lost 9 bases, and 13 bases lay between the germline ends. The germline V gene encodes CDR1 SGHAT and CDR2 FQNNGV. The CDR3 covers 13 residues. The DNA of the CDR3 is TGTGCCAGCAGCTACCAGGGGGGCGCTGAGCAGTTCTTC. Translating it yields CASSYQGGAEQFF.

The rearrangement uses TRBV9 and TRBJ1-5; no definite D call. Germline CDR1 and CDR2: SGDLS and YYNGEE. The CDR3 is 15 residues long. The V end was cut by 0 bases, the J end by 5 bases, with 12 bases between. CDR3 bases: TGTGCCAGCAGCGTAGGCGGCAGTCCACATCAGCCCCAGCATTTT. It codes for CASSVGGSPHQPQHF.

In DNA, the CDR3 is TGTGCCAGCAGCTTACTAGCGGGAAAATATGAGCAGTTCTTC. This encodes CASSLLAGKYEQFF. The chain joins TRBV5-6 to TRBJ2-1, with 10 positions matching TRBD2. Germline CDR1 SGHDT, CDR2 YYEEEE. This CDR3 spans 14 amino acids. V trimming: 2 bases; J trimming: 8 bases; junction bases outside the gene matches: 4.

The chain recombines TRBV30 with TRBJ2-7, with D tentatively TRBD1 (6 bases). The CDR3 consists of 13 residues. Trimming stripped 0 bases from V and 3 bases from J, with 9 bases between. Germline V CDR1 and CDR2: GTSNPN, SVGIG (reference sequence). Here the CDR3 DNA reads TGTGCCTGGAGTGTATGGGACAACTACGAGCAGTACTTC. Encoded protein: CAWSVWDNYEQYF.

This chain uses TRBV10-1 with TRBJ2-1; 8 bases align to TRBD2. After removal of 4 bases from V and 7 bases from J, the junction contained 0 bases not matched to a gene. The germline V gene encodes CDR1 WNHNN and CDR2 SYGVQD (reference sequence). CDR3 length: 12 residues. CDR3 in amino acids: CASSAGGNEQFF. CDR3 in DNA: TGCGCCAGCAGTGCGGGGGGGAATGAGCAGTTCTTC.

The J gene is TRBJ2-1, the V gene TRBV19, with 7 bases fitting TRBD2. Germline-derived CDR1 and CDR2 are LNHDA and SQIVND (reference sequence). The V segment lost 6 bases and the J segment 8 bases; nucleotides outside the gene matches: 10. The CDR3 loop spans 14 amino acids. The CDR3 DNA follows: TGTGCCAGTAGATGGGGACCGGGGGGTTATGAGCAGTTCTTC. Translating gives CASRWGPGGYEQFF.

The chain is built from TRBV30 and TRBJ2-2; 11 bases map to TRBD1. V lost 2 bases and J lost 7; bases outside the gene matches: 3. The CDR3 covers 14 residues. Germline assignment: CDR1 GTSNPN and CDR2 SVGIG (reference sequence). The CDR3 here is CAWSMGTGGGELFF. The CDR3 DNA reads TGTGCCTGGAGTATGGGGACAGGGGGCGGGGAGCTGTTTTTT.